The clone carrying this TCR beta chain has just a few counts. Its specificity is unknown. The data derive from a study of T cells in Graves' hyperthyroidism and ophthalmopathy. The study's findings and limits: Among clonotypes expanded in thyroid above 0.001, most were also found in blood.

Researchers took RNA transcripts and amplified the TCR beta CDR3 regions from them. The HTBI primer set was used in a first-round RT-PCR of the TCR CDR3. TCRdb passed the multiplex PCR reads through MiXCR, listing each CDR3 protein once. The table lists 350,000 to 400,000 distinct CDR3 sequences, 14% of them singletons. The CDR3 has 13 residues. Germline CDR1 and CDR2: MGHDK and SYGVNS. V lost 4 bases to trimming and J lost 1 base, with 7 bases between them. Sequenced input: blood. The receptor's source is a woman aged 60 to 75 with Graves' hyperthyroidism. V is TRBV25-1 and J is TRBJ2-5; D is unclear. CDR3 bases: TGTGCCAGCAGTGCTTTTACCCAAGAGACCCAGTACTTC. Encoded protein: CASSAFTQETQYF.